These T cell receptor beta chains were read from a single sample in a study of CD4 T cells in relation to SARS-CoV-2 and coronaviruses. No antigen is known for these receptors. The table came from immunoSEQ multiplex PCR; TCRdb's copy has only in-frame clones and leaves some out. The data contain tens of thousands of clones, around 78% of them singletons. Sequencing was performed on CD4+ T cells from PBMCs, cultured in vitro. The receptors here all came from a human donor in good health. Each CDR3 is given with its conserved first and last residue. The D gene is left open where the match is weak. Expanded clones get a size class; other rows say once, few or many, or leave the size out.

v_gene	abundance	d_gene	j_gene	CDR3nt	CDR3aa
TRBV10-3	.	.	TRBJ1-2	TGTGCCATCAGTGGAACAGGAGCTAACTATGGCTACACCTTC	CAISGTGANYGYTF
TRBV24-1	.	.	TRBJ2-3	TGTGCCACCAGTGATCCCACGTCACTAAAGCACTCAGATACGCAGTATTTT	CATSDPTSLKHSDTQYF
TRBV5-1	.	TRBD2	TRBJ2-3	TGCGCCAGCAGCCCAGCGGGGGTTAGCGGCTCCACAGATACGCAGTATTTT	CASSPAGVSGSTDTQYF
TRBV7-9	once	.	TRBJ2-2	TGTGCCAGCAGCTCGAGGGGGAGGGGGAGCACCGGGGAGCTGTTTTTT	CASSSRGRGSTGELFF
TRBV7-9	.	TRBD1	TRBJ1-4	TGTGCCAGCAGCTTACTAGGACAGGGTAATGAAAAACTGTTTTTT	CASSLLGQGNEKLFF
TRBV10-3	few	.	TRBJ1-2	TGTGCCATCAGTGAGGGTGAGGGCTACACCTTC	CAISEGEGYTF
TRBV14	.	TRBD1	TRBJ1-2	TGTGCCAGCAGCCATGGGACAGGCTATGGCTACACCTTC	CASSHGTGYGYTF
TRBV7-3	.	.	TRBJ2-1	TGTGCCAGCAGCTTAAGGGCAGTCGACTCCTACAATGAGCAGTTCTTC	CASSLRAVDSYNEQFF
TRBV19	.	TRBD1	TRBJ2-5	TGTGCCAGTAGGCGACAGGGTGTGGAGACCCAGTACTTC	CASRRQGVETQYF
TRBV5-4	.	.	TRBJ2-6	TGTGCCAGCAGCTTGGGGTGGACCTCCGGGGCCAACGTCCTGACTTTC	CASSLGWTSGANVLTF
TRBV4-1	.	TRBD1	TRBJ2-7	TGCGCCAGCGCCAGGGACAGAAATACCTACGAGCAGTACTTC	CASARDRNTYEQYF
TRBV7-3	.	TRBD1	TRBJ2-2	TGTGCCAGCAGCTCCGGGACAGCAACCGGGGAGCTGTTTTTT	CASSSGTATGELFF
TRBV5-1	.	TRBD1	TRBJ2-7	TGCGCCAGCAGCCTCCAGGGGGCTGAATACGAGCAGTACTTC	CASSLQGAEYEQYF